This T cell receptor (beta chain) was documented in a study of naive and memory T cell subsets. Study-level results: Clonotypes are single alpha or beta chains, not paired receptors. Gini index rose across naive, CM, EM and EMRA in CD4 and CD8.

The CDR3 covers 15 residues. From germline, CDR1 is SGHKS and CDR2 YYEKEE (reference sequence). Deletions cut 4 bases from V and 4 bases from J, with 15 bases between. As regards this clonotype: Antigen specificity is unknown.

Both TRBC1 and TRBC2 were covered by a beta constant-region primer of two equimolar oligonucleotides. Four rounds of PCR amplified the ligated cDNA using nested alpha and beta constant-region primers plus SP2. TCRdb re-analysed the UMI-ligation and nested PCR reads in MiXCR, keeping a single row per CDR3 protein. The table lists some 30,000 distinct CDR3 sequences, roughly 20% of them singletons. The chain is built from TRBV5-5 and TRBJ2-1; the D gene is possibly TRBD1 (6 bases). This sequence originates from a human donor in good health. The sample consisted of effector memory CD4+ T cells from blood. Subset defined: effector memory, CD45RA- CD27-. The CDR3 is CASSRTEKIYNEQFF. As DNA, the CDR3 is TGTGCCAGCAGCCGGACAGAAAAAATTTACAATGAGCAGTTCTTC.